This paragraph reports one T cell receptor beta chain. The data belong to a study of blood T cell repertoires in COVID-19. Trimming cost V 3 bases and J 0 bases, with 12 bases left between them. The CDR3 loop spans 15 amino acids. The germline gives CDR1 MNHNS, CDR2 SASEGT. Original handling: The authors estimated nucleated cell counts from reference gene primer amplification. The assay was immunoSEQ multiplex PCR, and TCRdb's table has in-frame clones only and misses some. That table supplies the V and J calls and clone size; D and trimming were determined from the DNA. The table lists roughly 50,000 clones, roughly 90% of them singletons.

The V gene is TRBV6-1, the J gene TRBJ2-7; D is undetermined. The origin of this receptor is an older woman with active COVID-19. What was sequenced was peripheral blood. CDR3 amino acids: CASSENLLSSYEQYF. In nucleotides, the CDR3 is TGTGCCAGCAGTGAGAATCTTTTGAGCTCCTACGAGCAGTACTTC.